Each of the 4 T cell receptor beta chains below was sequenced from the same sample in a study of T-cell reconstitution after alpha-beta-depleted transplantation in children (TCRdb year 2016). Here is what the overall study found, with its caveats: Over the following months the frequencies of hyperexpanded clones went down, and after one year T-cell counts and TCRbeta diversity were mostly credited to newly produced T cells.

The method was PCR. These reads were obtained on an Illumina HiSeq 2500. TCR libraries were prepared with molecular barcoding, using unique molecular identifiers to normalize TCRbeta repertoire quantification. The raw public reads went through TCRdb reprocessing: fastp at Q25, MiXCR clone calling, in-frame beta chains kept. Each CDR3 protein gets just one entry, which takes the most common genes and DNA from the rows behind it. The sample table shows some 300,000 distinct CDR3 sequences, and around 7.3% are seen once. Approximately 9% of the sample is in the top ten clones. The intended sense of this specimen's treatment or condition label: allogeneic hematopoietic cell transplantation with graft depleted of TCRalphabeta T cells and CD19 B cells. Their target antigens are unknown. The input for sequencing was peripheral blood, taken 360 days after TCRalphabeta/CD19-depleted stem cell transplant. The receptors shown here come from a female patient aged 2-10 years who had a stem cell transplant for Fanconi anemia, so the T cells may come from the graft donor.

V is TRBV11-2 and J is TRBJ2-1; 10 bases are shared with TRBD2. The V gene end was trimmed by 6 bases and the J gene end by 8 bases; junction bases not matched to a gene: 10. CDR1 and CDR2 (germline): SGHAT, FQNNGV. This CDR3 has 15 amino acids. The CDR3 nucleotides are TGTGCCAGCAGAAAAGCGGCTAGCGGGAGCGATGAGCAGTTCTTC. Translation gives CASRKAASGSDEQFF.

This clonotype was picked up a small number of times. The chain uses TRBV7-2 and TRBJ2-7; D is uncertain. Germline V gene sequence: CDR1 SGHTA, CDR2 FQGNSA. The CDR3 contains 16 residues. Trimming pared 5 bases from V and 2 bases from J, leaving 19 bases between. CDR3 residues: CASSAKRLGLPYEQYV. The CDR3 DNA sequence: TGTGCCAGCAGCGCGAAACGCCTAGGGCTCCCCTACGAGCAGTACGTC.

A remark on this clonotype: A much larger clone differs by one base, so this may be a read error. This likely comes from a read error, as the CDR3 has no conserved phenylalanine or tryptophan at its end. This rearrangement joins TRBV11-1 to TRBJ1-5, with TRBD1 identical over 8 bases. V dropped 4 bases and J dropped 7; count of bases not matched to a gene: 6. CDR1 and CDR2 (germline): SGHAT, FQDESV (reference sequence). The CDR3 totals 14 residues. This chain's CDR3 is CASSSQGAGQPQHI. Here the CDR3 DNA reads TGTGCCAGCAGCTCCCAGGGGGCAGGACAGCCCCAGCATATT.

CDR3 coding DNA: TGTGCCAGCAGCCCCGTTGACGGGTACGAGCAGTACTTC. This sequence encodes CASSPVDGYEQYF. The V and J genes are TRBV11-2 and TRBJ2-7; the D is unclear. Trimming stripped 5 bases from V and 4 bases from J, with 12 bases between. This CDR3 region has 13 residues. From germline, CDR1 is SGHAT and CDR2 FQNNGV.